Many counts were recorded for the clone carrying this T cell receptor (beta chain). Antigen: not known. This sample stems from a study of T cells in Graves' hyperthyroidism and ophthalmopathy. Study-level findings and limits: Researchers found most expanded thyroid clonotypes above 0.001 in blood as well.

TCR beta CDR3 sequences were amplified from RNA transcripts. The TCR CDR3 was amplified in a first-round RT-PCR using the HTBI primer set. TCRdb analysed the multiplex PCR reads with MiXCR anew, one entry per CDR3 protein. The sample consists of 500,000 to 650,000 distinct CDR3 sequences, less than 15% of them appearing once. V dropped 3 bases and J dropped 2 bases, with 9 bases sitting between them. The CDR3 length is 14 residues. Germline V lookup: CDR1 MDHEN, CDR2 SYDVKM. Absent ophthalmopathy progression within 18 months defined stable Graves' hyperthyroidism. Newly diagnosed hyperthyroidism, duration under 2 months, in patients aged 18 to 65. PBMCs came from around 9.7 ml fresh peripheral blood.

The chain recombines TRBV28 with TRBJ2-3, with D unclear. Sequencing was performed on blood. The TCR comes from a woman aged 40 to 55 with Graves' hyperthyroidism. DNA of the CDR3: TGTGCCAGCAGTTTTCCCGTGTCCACAGATACGCAGTATTTT. Its protein product is CASSFPVSTDTQYF.